Listed here is a single T cell receptor beta chain. The antigen remains unidentified. This specimen comes from a study of T cell responses to AZD1222 COVID-19 vaccine. Regarding the study as a whole: Two doses of AZD1222 preceded a rise in Spike-specific TCR breadth and depth. Clonal diversity was possibly underestimated, and white British individuals and females predominated among donors.

Sequenced by immunoSEQ multiplex PCR; TCRdb stores in-frame clones only, minus some. The data hold some 60,000 clones, with around 84% observed a single time. J was trimmed by 6 bases and V by 6 bases; bases with no gene match: 7. The CDR3 has 14 amino acids. Germline CDR1 is KGHSH and CDR2 is LQKENI. The source material was peripheral blood, sampled on day 0 of AZD1222 vaccination. The receptor was isolated from an adult in good health. The chain employs TRBV18 and TRBJ2-2; 7 bases match TRBD2. CDR3 DNA: TGTGCCAGCTCCCTAGCGGAGGCCGCCGGGGAGCTGTTTTTT. This gives the protein CASSLAEAAGELFF.